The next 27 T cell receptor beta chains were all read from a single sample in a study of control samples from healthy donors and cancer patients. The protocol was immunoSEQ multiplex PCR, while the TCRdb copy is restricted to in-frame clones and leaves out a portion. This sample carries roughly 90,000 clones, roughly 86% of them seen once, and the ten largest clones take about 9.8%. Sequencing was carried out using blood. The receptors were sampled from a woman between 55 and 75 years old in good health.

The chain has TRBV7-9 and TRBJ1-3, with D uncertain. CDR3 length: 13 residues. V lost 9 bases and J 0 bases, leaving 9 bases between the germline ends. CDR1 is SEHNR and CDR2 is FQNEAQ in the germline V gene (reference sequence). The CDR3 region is CASQPSSGNTIYF. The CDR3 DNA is TGTGCCAGTCAGCCCAGCTCTGGAAACACCATATATTTT.

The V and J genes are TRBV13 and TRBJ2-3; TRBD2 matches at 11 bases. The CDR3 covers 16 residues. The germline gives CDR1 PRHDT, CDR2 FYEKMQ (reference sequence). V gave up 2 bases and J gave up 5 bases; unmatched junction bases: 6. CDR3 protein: CASSLRLAGGQDTQYF. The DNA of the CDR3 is TGTGCCAGCAGCTTAAGGCTAGCGGGGGGCCAAGATACGCAGTATTTT. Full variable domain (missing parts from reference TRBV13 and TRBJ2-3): AAGVIQSPRHLIKEKRETATLKCYPIPRHDTVYWYQQGPGQDPQFLISFYEKMQSDKGSIPDRFSAQQFSDYHSELNMSSLELGDSALYFCASSLRLAGGQDTQYFGPGTRLTVL.

This CDR3 is CASSKVGRGWKRVTEAFF. DNA of the CDR3: TGTGCCAGCAGCAAAGTCGGCAGGGGGTGGAAAAGGGTCACTGAAGCTTTCTTT. The chain has TRBV21-1 and TRBJ1-1; the D call in the table, TRBD1, was not verified against the DNA. TRBV21-1 is noted as a pseudogene. This CDR3 region has 18 residues.

The CDR3 nucleotides read TGCGCCAGCAGCTTGGAGAGGAGCTCCTATAATTCACCCCTCCACTTT. It yields the protein CASSLERSSYNSPLHF. This rearrangement joins TRBV5-1 to TRBJ1-6; D uncertain. The CDR3 length is 16 residues. Trimming pared 0 bases from V and 0 bases from J, leaving 7 bases between. Germline CDR1 is SGHRS and CDR2 is YFSETQ.

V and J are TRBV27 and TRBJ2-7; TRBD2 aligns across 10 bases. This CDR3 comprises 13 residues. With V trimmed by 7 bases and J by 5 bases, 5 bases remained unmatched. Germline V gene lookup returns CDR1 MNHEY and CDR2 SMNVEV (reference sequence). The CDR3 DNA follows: TGTGCCAGCACAAAGCGGGAGGGAAACGAGCAGTACTTC. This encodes CASTKREGNEQYF.

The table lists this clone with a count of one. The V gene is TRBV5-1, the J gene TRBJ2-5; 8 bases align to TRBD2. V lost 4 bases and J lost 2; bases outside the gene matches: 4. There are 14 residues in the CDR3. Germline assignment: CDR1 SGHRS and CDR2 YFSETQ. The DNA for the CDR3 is TGCGCCAGCAGCACTAGCGGAATACAAGAGACCCAGTACTTC. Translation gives CASSTSGIQETQYF. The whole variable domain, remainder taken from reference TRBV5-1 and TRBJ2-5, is KAGVTQTPRYLIKTRGQQVTLSCSPISGHRSVSWYQQTPGQGLQFLFEYFSETQRNKGNFPGRFSGRQFSNSRSEMNVSTLELGDSALYLCASSTSGIQETQYFGPGTRLLVL.

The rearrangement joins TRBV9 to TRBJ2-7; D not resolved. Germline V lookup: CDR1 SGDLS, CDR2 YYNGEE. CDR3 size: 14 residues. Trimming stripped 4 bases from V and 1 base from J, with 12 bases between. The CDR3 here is CASSPDPRSYEQYF. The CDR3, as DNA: TGTGCCAGCAGCCCCGACCCGCGTTCCTACGAGCAGTACTTC. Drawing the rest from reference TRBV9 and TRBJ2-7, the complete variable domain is DSGVTQTPKHLITATGQRVTLRCSPRSGDLSVYWYQQSLDQGLQFLIQYYNGEERAKGNILERFSAQQFPDLHSELNLSSLELGDSALYFCASSPDPRSYEQYFGPGTRLTVT.

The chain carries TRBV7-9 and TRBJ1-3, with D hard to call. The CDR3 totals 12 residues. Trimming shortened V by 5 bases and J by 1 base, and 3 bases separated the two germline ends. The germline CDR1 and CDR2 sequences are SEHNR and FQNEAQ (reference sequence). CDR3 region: CASSMSGNTIYF. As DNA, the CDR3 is TGTGCCAGCAGCATGTCTGGAAACACCATATATTTT. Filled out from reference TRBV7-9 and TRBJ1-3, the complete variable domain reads DTGVSQNPRHKITKRGQNVTFRCDPISEHNRLYWYRQTLGQGPEFLTYFQNEAQLEKSRLLSDRFSAERPKGSFSTLEIQRTEQGDSAMYLCASSMSGNTIYFGEGSWLTVV.

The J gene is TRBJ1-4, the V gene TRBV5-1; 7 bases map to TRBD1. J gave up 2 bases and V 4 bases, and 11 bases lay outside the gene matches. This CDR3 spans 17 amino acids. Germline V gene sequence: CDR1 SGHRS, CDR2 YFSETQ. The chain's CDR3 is CASSPVPLQGTNEKLFF. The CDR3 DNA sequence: TGCGCCAGCAGCCCCGTACCGCTACAGGGGACTAATGAAAAACTGTTTTTT.

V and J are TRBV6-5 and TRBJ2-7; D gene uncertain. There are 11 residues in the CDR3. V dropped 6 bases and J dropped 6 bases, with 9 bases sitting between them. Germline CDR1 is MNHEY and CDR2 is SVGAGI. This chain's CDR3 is CASRAGPEQYF. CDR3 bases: TGTGCCAGCAGGGCAGGACCCGAGCAGTACTTC.

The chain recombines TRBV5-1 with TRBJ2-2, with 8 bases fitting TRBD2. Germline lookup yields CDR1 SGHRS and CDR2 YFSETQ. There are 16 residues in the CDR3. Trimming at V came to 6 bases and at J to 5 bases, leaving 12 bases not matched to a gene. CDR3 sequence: CASTYTSGQKTGELFF. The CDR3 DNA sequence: TGCGCCAGCACCTATACTAGCGGTCAAAAAACCGGGGAGCTGTTTTTT.

The CDR3 DNA follows: TGTGCCAGCAGTCGGACGAACACCGGGGAGCTGTTTTTT. This encodes CASSRTNTGELFF. This chain connects TRBV6-5 to TRBJ2-2; D is uncertain. Trimming cost V 5 bases and J 0 bases, with 4 bases left between them. Germline V gene data show CDR1 as MNHEY and CDR2 as SVGAGI. This CDR3 has 13 amino acids.

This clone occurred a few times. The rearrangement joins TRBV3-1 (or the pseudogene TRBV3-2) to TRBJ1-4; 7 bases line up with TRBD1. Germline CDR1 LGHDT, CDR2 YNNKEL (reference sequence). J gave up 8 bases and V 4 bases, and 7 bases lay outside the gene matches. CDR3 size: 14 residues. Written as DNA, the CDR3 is TGTGCCAGCAGCCCCACAGGGGTGTGGGAAAAACTGTTTTTT. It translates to CASSPTGVWEKLFF.

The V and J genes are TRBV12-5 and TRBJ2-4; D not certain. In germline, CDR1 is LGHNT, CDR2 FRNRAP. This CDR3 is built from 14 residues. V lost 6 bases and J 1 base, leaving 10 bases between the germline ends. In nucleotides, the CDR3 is TGTGCTAGTGGCCAAACAGATGCCAAAAACATTCAGTACTTC. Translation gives CASGQTDAKNIQYF. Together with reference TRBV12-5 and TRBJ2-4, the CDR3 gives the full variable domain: DARVTQTPRHKVTEMGQEVTMRCQPILGHNTVFWYRQTMMQGLELLAYFRNRAPLDDSGMPKDRFSAEMPDATLATLKIQPSEPRDSAVYFCASGQTDAKNIQYFGAGTRLSVL.

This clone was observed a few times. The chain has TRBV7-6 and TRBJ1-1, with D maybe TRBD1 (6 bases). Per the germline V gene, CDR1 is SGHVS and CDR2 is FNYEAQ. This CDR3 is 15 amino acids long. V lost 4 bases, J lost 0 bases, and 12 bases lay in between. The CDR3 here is CASSSGQSMNTEAFF. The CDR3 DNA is TGTGCCAGCAGCTCTGGACAGTCCATGAACACTGAAGCTTTCTTT.

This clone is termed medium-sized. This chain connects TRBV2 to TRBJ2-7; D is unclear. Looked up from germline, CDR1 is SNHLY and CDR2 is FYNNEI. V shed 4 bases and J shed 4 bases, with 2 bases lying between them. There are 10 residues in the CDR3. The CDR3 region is CASSVYEQYF. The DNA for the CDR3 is TGTGCCAGCAGTGTATACGAGCAGTACTTC.

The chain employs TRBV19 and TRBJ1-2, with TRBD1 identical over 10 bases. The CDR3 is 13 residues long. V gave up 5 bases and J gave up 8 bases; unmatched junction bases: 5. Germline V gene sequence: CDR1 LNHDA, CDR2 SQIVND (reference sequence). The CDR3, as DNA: TGTGCCAGTAGTTTCCGGGACAGGGGAGGCTACACCTTC. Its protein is CASSFRDRGGYTF.

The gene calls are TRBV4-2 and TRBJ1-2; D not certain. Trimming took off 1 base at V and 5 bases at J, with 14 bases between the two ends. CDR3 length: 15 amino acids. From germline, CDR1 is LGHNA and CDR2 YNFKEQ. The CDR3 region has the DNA TGTGCCAGCAGCCAAGGGACCGTAGGCGTATATGGCTACACCTTC. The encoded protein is CASSQGTVGVYGYTF.

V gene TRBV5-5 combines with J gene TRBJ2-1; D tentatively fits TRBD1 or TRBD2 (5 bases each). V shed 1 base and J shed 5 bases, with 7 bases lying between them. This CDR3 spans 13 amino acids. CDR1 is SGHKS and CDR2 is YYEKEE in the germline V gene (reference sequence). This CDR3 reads CASSLLGDNEQFF. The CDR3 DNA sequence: TGTGCCAGCAGCTTGTTGGGGGACAATGAGCAGTTCTTC.

The CDR3 spells CASSLASGSFGELFF. DNA of the CDR3: TGTGCCAGCAGCTTAGCCAGCGGGAGTTTCGGGGAGCTGTTTTTT. This chain uses TRBV7-2 with TRBJ2-2; 8 bases align to TRBD2. After removal of 0 bases from V and 7 bases from J, the junction contained 4 bases not matched to a gene. Germline CDR1 reads SGHTA; CDR2 reads FQGNSA. The CDR3 length is 15 residues. The full variable domain, rest sourced from reference TRBV7-2 and TRBJ2-2, is GAGVSQSPSNKVTEKGKDVELRCDPISGHTALYWYRQSLGQGLEFLIYFQGNSAPDKSGLPSDRFSAERTGGSVSTLTIQRTQQEDSAVYLCASSLASGSFGELFFGEGSRLTVL.

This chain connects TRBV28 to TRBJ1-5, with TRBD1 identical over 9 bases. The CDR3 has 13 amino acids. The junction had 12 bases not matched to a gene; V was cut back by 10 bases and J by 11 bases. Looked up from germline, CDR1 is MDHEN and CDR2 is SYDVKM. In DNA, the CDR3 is TGTGCCATCAGAGGACAGGGGATACCCGCCCAGCATTTT. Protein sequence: CAIRGQGIPAQHF.

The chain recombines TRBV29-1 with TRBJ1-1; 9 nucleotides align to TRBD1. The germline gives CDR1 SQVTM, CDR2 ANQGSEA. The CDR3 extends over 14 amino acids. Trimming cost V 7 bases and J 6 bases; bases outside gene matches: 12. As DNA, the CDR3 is TGCAGCGCCCTGACAGGGGGGCTTTACTCTGAAGCTTTCTTT. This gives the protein CSALTGGLYSEAFF.

This chain's CDR3 is CASSLGIGRYNEKLFF. The CDR3 DNA reads TGTGCCAGCAGTTTAGGAATCGGCAGATATAATGAAAAACTGTTTTTT. The rearrangement joins TRBV28 to TRBJ1-4; D gene ambiguous. V was trimmed by 2 bases and J by 4 bases, leaving 14 bases between them. The germline CDR1 and CDR2 sequences are MDHEN and SYDVKM. This CDR3 comprises 16 residues.

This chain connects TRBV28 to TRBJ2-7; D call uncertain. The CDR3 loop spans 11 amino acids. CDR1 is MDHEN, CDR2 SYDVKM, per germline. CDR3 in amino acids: CGRIQCYEQYF. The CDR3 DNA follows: TGTGGTCGTATTCAGTGCTACGAGCAGTACTTC.

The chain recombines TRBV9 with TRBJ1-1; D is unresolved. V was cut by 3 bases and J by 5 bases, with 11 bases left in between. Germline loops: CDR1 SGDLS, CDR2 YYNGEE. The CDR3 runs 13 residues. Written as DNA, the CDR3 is TGTGCCAGCAGCGCCGACGGTTGGACTGAAGCTTTCTTT. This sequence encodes CASSADGWTEAFF. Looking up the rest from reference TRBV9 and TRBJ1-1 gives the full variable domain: DSGVTQTPKHLITATGQRVTLRCSPRSGDLSVYWYQQSLDQGLQFLIQYYNGEERAKGNILERFSAQQFPDLHSELNLSSLELGDSALYFCASSADGWTEAFFGQGTRLTVV.

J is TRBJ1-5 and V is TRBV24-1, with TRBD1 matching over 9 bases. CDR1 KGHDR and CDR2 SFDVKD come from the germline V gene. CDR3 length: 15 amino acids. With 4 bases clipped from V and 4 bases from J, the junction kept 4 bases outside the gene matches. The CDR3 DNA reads TGTGCCACCAGTGACCCGGGACAGGGAAATCAGCCCCAGCATTTT. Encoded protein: CATSDPGQGNQPQHF.

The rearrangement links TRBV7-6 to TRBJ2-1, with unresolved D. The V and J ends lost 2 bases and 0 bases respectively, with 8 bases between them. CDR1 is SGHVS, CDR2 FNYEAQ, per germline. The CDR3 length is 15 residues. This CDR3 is CASSLRPGSYNEQFF. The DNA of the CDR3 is TGTGCCAGCAGCTTAAGGCCGGGCTCCTACAATGAGCAGTTCTTC.